This entry describes one T cell receptor beta chain. The antigen is not known. This specimen comes from a study of T cell responses to AZD1222 COVID-19 vaccine. Findings and caveats of the study: White British donors predominated, females outnumbered males, and clonal diversity was possibly underestimated. When two AZD1222 doses had been given, Spike-specific TCR breadth and depth rose. Unmutated variant regions reportedly attract nearly half of all spike-specific TCRs.

Produced via immunoSEQ multiplex PCR; TCRdb's table is partial and in-frame only. The data contain approximately 100,000 clones, approximately 91% of them singletons. Germline V lookup: CDR1 SGDLS, CDR2 YYNGEE. The CDR3 runs to 15 residues. Trimming cost V 0 bases and J 4 bases; bases outside gene matches: 3. The input for sequencing was peripheral blood, taken 28 days after the second AZD1222 dose. The rearrangement uses TRBV9 and TRBJ2-1; 8 bases are a match to TRBD1. The receptor was derived from an adult who received the AZD1222 COVID-19 vaccine. The CDR3 region has the DNA TGTGCCAGCAGCGTAGAAACAGGGGGGTACAATGAGCAGTTCTTC. Its translation: CASSVETGGYNEQFF.